Below are 23 T cell receptor beta chains sequenced from a single sample in a study of cytomegalovirus exposure and HLA in healthy donors. Vbeta (60) and Jbeta (13) primers were used in the PCR. Here immunoSEQ multiplex PCR was the method, and the copy in TCRdb shows in-frame clones only, minus some. Of 100,000 to 150,000 clones listed, 70% to 80% are singletons. The sequencing sample was made of PBMCs. Receptor source: a human donor in good health.

The chain is built from TRBV11-2 and TRBJ1-6; D may be TRBD1 (6 bases). CDR1 SGHAT and CDR2 FQNNGV come from the germline V gene. The CDR3 sequence is 14 residues long. The V and J ends lost 1 base and 9 bases respectively, with 10 bases between them. CDR3 sequence reads: CASSLARGRSPLHF. In DNA form, the CDR3 reads TGTGCCAGCAGCTTAGCCAGGGGTCGTTCACCCCTCCACTTT.

The chain employs TRBV4-1 and TRBJ1-3; D unclear. The V end was cut by 2 bases, the J end by 8 bases, with 19 bases between. Germline-derived CDR1 and CDR2 are MGHRA and YSYEKL. The CDR3 length is 16 residues. CDR3 DNA sequence: TGCGCCAGCAGCCAAATTCTCGGCCGAGGGAAAGACACCATATATTTT. It codes for CASSQILGRGKDTIYF.

This sequence joins TRBV4-2 and TRBJ2-1, with 7 bases fitting TRBD2. In germline, CDR1 is LGHNA, CDR2 YNFKEQ. V lost 4 bases and J lost 0; bases outside the gene matches: 6. The length of the CDR3 is 16 residues. CDR3 region: CASSLHREASYNEQFF. DNA for the CDR3: TGTGCCAGCAGCCTCCATCGGGAGGCCTCCTACAATGAGCAGTTCTTC.

The sample holds a few counts of this clone. The chain is built from TRBV14 and TRBJ1-1, with D maybe TRBD1 (6 bases). In germline, CDR1 is SGHDN, CDR2 FVKESK. V lost 1 base and J lost 3, with 15 bases in between. The CDR3 runs to 16 residues. CDR3 bases: TGTGCCAGCAGCCAAGGATGGTGGTCAGGGGACACTGAAGCTTTCTTT. Amino acids: CASSQGWWSGDTEAFF. The full variable domain, in which reference TRBV14 and TRBJ1-1 provide the parts outside the CDR3, is EAGVTQFPSHSVIEKGQTVTLRCDPISGHDNLYWYRRVMGKEIKFLLHFVKESKQDESGMPNNRFLAERTGGTYSTLKVQPAELEDSGVYFCASSQGWWSGDTEAFFGQGTRLTVV.

The V gene is TRBV5-4, the J gene TRBJ2-7; TRBD1 agrees at 8 bases. Germline values: CDR1 SGHNT, CDR2 YYREEE (reference sequence). V was pared by 4 bases and J by 6 bases, with 18 bases of the junction left unmatched. CDR3 length: 17 amino acids. CDR3 bases: TGTGCCAGCAGCCATGCGGGACAGGTCCCTCGGGGCCGCGAGCAGTACTTC. The encoded protein is CASSHAGQVPRGREQYF.

This clone was seen a handful of times. This rearrangement joins TRBV7-8 to TRBJ2-1, with TRBD2 matching 9 bases. J lost 7 bases, V lost 1 base, and 5 bases had no gene match. The CDR3 consists of 15 residues. CDR1 is SGHVS and CDR2 is FQNEAQ in the germline V gene. CDR3 residues: CASSLVAGGWNEQFF. The CDR3 DNA reads TGTGCCAGCAGCTTAGTTGCGGGGGGGTGGAATGAGCAGTTCTTC.

The chain's CDR3 is CASSHQTGVPNYGYTF. The DNA for the CDR3 is TGTGCCAGCAGCCACCAAACAGGGGTCCCTAACTATGGCTACACCTTC. The chain links TRBV7-9 to TRBJ1-2; 7 bases fit TRBD1. The V and J ends lost 5 bases and 0 bases, in that order; junction bases with no gene match: 9. Germline V gene lookup returns CDR1 SEHNR and CDR2 FQNEAQ (reference sequence). This CDR3 has 16 residues.

On this clone: In this CDR3 the conserved last residue, phenylalanine or tryptophan, is missing, so a read error is likely. The DNA is omitted, as the CDR3 cannot be located on it reliably, and the CDR3 follows TCRdb's listing. V is TRBV5-6 and J is TRBJ2-7; the listed D gene, TRBD2, was not tested against the DNA. The V gene's germline CDR1 is SGHDT and CDR2 YYEEEE. Counting both end residues, the CDR3 totals 10 amino acids. CDR3 protein: CASSLDTGDL.

The chain uses TRBV4-2 and TRBJ2-7; 10 nucleotides align to TRBD1. With V trimmed by 0 bases and J by 3 bases, 2 bases remained unmatched. The CDR3 consists of 15 residues. CDR1 and CDR2 from the germline V gene are LGHNA and YNFKEQ. CDR3 residues: CASSQDRTGGYEQYF. As DNA, the CDR3 is TGTGCCAGCAGCCAAGATCGGACAGGGGGCTACGAGCAGTACTTC.

V is TRBV6-5 and J is TRBJ2-6; D is ambiguous. Per the germline V gene, CDR1 is MNHEY and CDR2 is SVGAGI. The CDR3 has 15 amino acids. The V end was cut by 7 bases, the J end by 1 base, with 11 bases between. This CDR3 reads CASTNQLSGANVLTF. In DNA, the CDR3 is TGTGCCAGCACAAATCAGTTATCTGGGGCCAACGTCCTGACTTTC.

The chain combines TRBV19 with TRBJ1-1; D gene ambiguous. The CDR3 sequence is 15 residues long. V was clipped by 6 bases and J by 4 bases, with 18 bases between them. Germline lookup yields CDR1 LNHDA and CDR2 SQIVND (reference sequence). The CDR3 protein is CASSLDSAVGTEAFF. CDR3 sequence (DNA): TGTGCCAGTAGCCTTGATTCTGCGGTAGGCACTGAAGCTTTCTTT.

V usage is TRBV12-5 and J usage is TRBJ2-2; TRBD1 matches at 7 bases. CDR1 and CDR2 (germline): LGHNT, FRNRAP. With 7 bases clipped from V and 5 bases from J, the junction kept 7 bases outside the gene matches. The CDR3 sequence is 14 residues long. CDR3 DNA sequence: TGTGCTAGTGCCGCGGACAGGAGAACCGGGGAGCTGTTTTTT. Its protein product is CASAADRRTGELFF.

The CDR3 loop reads CASREDARSYNEQFF. The CDR3 DNA reads as TGTGCCAGCAGGGAGGACGCGAGAAGCTACAATGAGCAGTTCTTC. J is TRBJ2-1 and V is TRBV2, with D tentatively TRBD2 (5 bases). The CDR3 has 15 residues. V was trimmed by 6 bases and J by 3 bases, leaving 15 bases between them. CDR1 is SNHLY and CDR2 is FYNNEI in the germline V gene.

CDR3 in DNA: TGTGCCTGGAGTAAGGGGGCTGTGGGAGAGACCCAGTACTTC. Translating gives CAWSKGAVGETQYF. The chain is built from TRBV30 and TRBJ2-5; TRBD1 matches at 7 bases. Per the germline V gene, CDR1 is GTSNPN and CDR2 is SVGIG (reference sequence). V dropped 2 bases and J dropped 4; count of bases not matched to a gene: 7. This CDR3 has 14 amino acids.

This rearrangement joins TRBV6-1 to TRBJ1-6; TRBD1 might be the D (6 bases). This CDR3 region has 15 residues. V was clipped by 4 bases and J by 9 bases, with 16 bases between them. CDR1 MNHNS and CDR2 SASEGT come from the germline V gene. CDR3 nucleotide sequence: TGTGCCAGCAGTGCGCACCAGGGGTCCCCTTCACCCCTCCACTTT. This codes for CASSAHQGSPSPLHF.

The chain links TRBV7-9 to TRBJ2-7; 9 positions agree with TRBD2. The CDR3 is 17 amino acids. CDR1 SEHNR and CDR2 FQNEAQ come from the germline V gene (reference sequence). J lost 6 bases, V lost 3 bases, and 15 bases had no gene match. CDR3 sequence (DNA): TGTGCCAGCAGCTTTGATCGACTAGCGGCCTCGCGAGGCGAGCAGTACTTC. Protein sequence: CASSFDRLAASRGEQYF.

The rearrangement links TRBV5-1 to TRBJ1-2; 7 nucleotides line up with TRBD1. J gave up 5 bases and V 0 bases, and 13 bases lay outside the gene matches. CDR3 length equals 17 residues. Per the germline V gene, CDR1 is SGHRS and CDR2 is YFSETQ. The CDR3 sequence: CASSLEPNRGLKYGYTF. For the CDR3, the DNA is TGCGCCAGCAGCTTGGAACCGAACAGGGGTCTGAAGTATGGCTACACCTTC.

The chain links TRBV9 to TRBJ2-3; the match to TRBD2 covers 9 bases. Unmatched junction bases numbered 10, after V lost 3 bases and J lost 2 bases. The CDR3 runs 17 residues. Germline CDR1 is SGDLS and CDR2 is YYNGEE. CDR3 sequence reads: CASSGGRGLALTDTQYF. In DNA form, the CDR3 reads TGTGCCAGCAGCGGTGGCCGGGGACTAGCCCTCACAGATACGCAGTATTTT.

This chain uses TRBV11-1 with TRBJ1-1, with D maybe TRBD1 (5 bases). In germline, CDR1 is SGHAT, CDR2 FQDESV (reference sequence). Trimming removed 0 bases from V and 1 base from J, with 6 bases in between. This CDR3 region has 14 residues. CDR3 in amino acids: CASSLAQGNTEAFF. The CDR3 coding sequence is TGTGCCAGCAGCTTAGCGCAGGGGAACACTGAAGCTTTCTTT. Full variable domain (missing parts from reference TRBV11-1 and TRBJ1-1): EAEVAQSPRYKITEKSQAVAFWCDPISGHATLYWYRQILGQGPELLVQFQDESVVDDSQLPKDRFSAERLKGVDSTLKIQPAELGDSAMYLCASSLAQGNTEAFFGQGTRLTVV.

V is TRBV6-5 and J is TRBJ2-7; the match to TRBD1 covers 8 bases. Germline V gene sequence: CDR1 MNHEY, CDR2 SVGAGI. Trimming at V came to 4 bases and at J to 0 bases, leaving 5 bases not matched to a gene. This CDR3 spans 15 amino acids. The CDR3 region has the DNA TGTGCCAGCAGTTCCACAGGGGGACTCTCCTACGAGCAGTACTTC. It encodes CASSSTGGLSYEQYF.

The chain combines TRBV5-1 with TRBJ2-7; 11 positions agree with TRBD2. With 4 bases clipped from V and 4 bases from J, the junction kept 10 bases outside the gene matches. The CDR3 is 16 amino acids. The germline V gene has CDR1 SGHRS and CDR2 YFSETQ. The CDR3 spells CASSLRTTSGTYEQYF. The CDR3 nucleotides are TGCGCCAGCAGCCTAAGAACGACTAGCGGGACGTACGAGCAGTACTTC.

Concerning this clone: One end of the junction varies from germline; a read error may be responsible. The J gene is TRBJ1-3, the V gene TRBV7-9, with D hard to call. The CDR3 contains 16 residues. Germline CDR1 and CDR2: SEHNR and FQNEAQ (reference sequence). The CDR3 reads CSSSLIWRERGNTIYF. The CDR3 DNA is TGTTCCAGCAGCTTAATTTGGAGGGAAAGAGGAAACACCATATATTTT.

The rearrangement joins TRBV14 to TRBJ2-5, with 9 bases fitting TRBD2. The J call is uncertain, as TRBJ2-7 better fits the DNA end. CDR1 is SGHDN, CDR2 FVKESK, per germline. The CDR3 spans 16 residues. CDR3 residues: CASSPRGLAGTYEQYF. Written as DNA, the CDR3 is TGTGCCAGCAGTCCTAGGGGGCTAGCGGGGACCTACGAGCAGTACTTC.